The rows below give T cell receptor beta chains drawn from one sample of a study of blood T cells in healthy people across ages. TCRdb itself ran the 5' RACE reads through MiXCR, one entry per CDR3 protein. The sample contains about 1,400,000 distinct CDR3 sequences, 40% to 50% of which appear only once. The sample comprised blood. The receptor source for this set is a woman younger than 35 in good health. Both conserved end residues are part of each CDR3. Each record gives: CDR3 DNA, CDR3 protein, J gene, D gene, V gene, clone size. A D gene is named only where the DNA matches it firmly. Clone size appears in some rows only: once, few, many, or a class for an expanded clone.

CDR3 DNA: TGTGCCAGCAGGGGCGCCGCGACACCGAATCCACAAGAGACCCAGTACTTC
CDR3 protein: CASRGAATPNPQETQYF
J gene: TRBJ2-5
D gene: -
V gene: TRBV6-1
clone size: -

CDR3 DNA: TGTGCCAGCCGTCGGCTGGGACATGGGGAAGAGACCCAGTACTTC
CDR3 protein: CASRRLGHGEETQYF
J gene: TRBJ2-5
D gene: -
V gene: TRBV28
clone size: few

CDR3 DNA: TGCGCCAGCAGCTTGGCCGACGCAGCCTATGGCTACACCTTC
CDR3 protein: CASSLADAAYGYTF
J gene: TRBJ1-2
D gene: -
V gene: TRBV5-1
clone size: few

CDR3 DNA: TGCAGTGCAACCGGACAGGGGGCAGGGAGCTATGGCTACACCTTC
CDR3 protein: CSATGQGAGSYGYTF
J gene: TRBJ1-2
D gene: TRBD1
V gene: TRBV20-1
clone size: few

CDR3 DNA: TGTGCCGGCAGCTTACACCGGGACATGGCCAACGTCCTGACTTTC
CDR3 protein: CAGSLHRDMANVLTF
J gene: TRBJ2-6
D gene: -
V gene: TRBV7-3
clone size: -

CDR3 DNA: TGTGCCAGCAGTTCACTTAAGCCCCCCCCTAGCGGGGGTGATCAGTTCTTC
CDR3 protein: CASSSLKPPPSGGDQFF
J gene: TRBJ2-1
D gene: TRBD2
V gene: TRBV12-3/TRBV12-4
clone size: -

CDR3 DNA: TGCGCCAGCAGCCCAGGTGCCGGGACAGGGGACTACGAGCAGTACTTC
CDR3 protein: CASSPGAGTGDYEQYF
J gene: TRBJ2-7
D gene: TRBD1
V gene: TRBV4-1
clone size: few

CDR3 DNA: TGCGCCAGCAGCCCCTTTGGGGAGTCAAACTATGGCTACACCTTC
CDR3 protein: CASSPFGESNYGYTF
J gene: TRBJ1-2
D gene: -
V gene: TRBV4-1
clone size: -

CDR3 DNA: TGTGCCAGCAGTCTACGGACAAGGGGGTGGAACGAGCAGTACTTC
CDR3 protein: CASSLRTRGWNEQYF
J gene: TRBJ2-7
D gene: -
V gene: TRBV28
clone size: -

CDR3 DNA: TGTGCCAGCAGGATTACTGGACAGGGGAGCTCCTACGAGCAGTACTTC
CDR3 protein: CASRITGQGSSYEQYF
J gene: TRBJ2-7
D gene: TRBD1
V gene: TRBV6-5
clone size: -

CDR3 DNA: TGCAGCACCACTAGCGGGACTAGCACAGATACGCAGTATTTT
CDR3 protein: CSTTSGTSTDTQYF
J gene: TRBJ2-3
D gene: TRBD2
V gene: TRBV29-1
clone size: few

CDR3 DNA: TGCAGTGCTAGTCCGGGGACTAGCGGTGAGGGGAATGAGCAGTTCTTC
CDR3 protein: CSASPGTSGEGNEQFF
J gene: TRBJ2-1
D gene: TRBD2
V gene: TRBV20-1
clone size: once

CDR3 DNA: TGCAGCGTTGGGGGGAGGAGCACAGATACGCAGTATTTT
CDR3 protein: CSVGGRSTDTQYF
J gene: TRBJ2-3
D gene: -
V gene: TRBV29-1
clone size: many

CDR3 DNA: TGTGCCAGCGGTAGGACAGGCCAGCGGGACGAGCAGTACTTC
CDR3 protein: CASGRTGQRDEQYF
J gene: TRBJ2-7
D gene: -
V gene: TRBV6-1
clone size: -

CDR3 DNA: TGTGCCAGCAGTGACCCTGGGACAAAGGATCAGCCCCAGCATTTT
CDR3 protein: CASSDPGTKDQPQHF
J gene: TRBJ1-5
D gene: -
V gene: TRBV6-1
clone size: -

CDR3 DNA: TGTGCCAGCAGCTTTGGGGTAGATACGCAGTATTTT
CDR3 protein: CASSFGVDTQYF
J gene: TRBJ2-3
D gene: -
V gene: TRBV11-2
clone size: many

CDR3 DNA: TGTGCCACCCTCCGACGAGGGGGAAGTAATAGCAATCAGCCCCAGCATTTT
CDR3 protein: CATLRRGGSNSNQPQHF
J gene: TRBJ1-5
D gene: -
V gene: TRBV27
clone size: -

CDR3 DNA: TGTGCCAGCAGCAAAAGTCAGGATCCACCCCTCCACTTT
CDR3 protein: CASSKSQDPPLHF
J gene: TRBJ1-6
D gene: -
V gene: TRBV6-6
clone size: -

CDR3 DNA: TGTGCCAGCAGTACCGACTGGACAGGGAGTGGGCAGTTCTTC
CDR3 protein: CASSTDWTGSGQFF
J gene: TRBJ2-1
D gene: TRBD1
V gene: TRBV7-2
clone size: -

CDR3 DNA: TGTGCCAGCGCCCGACAGGGGGAAAATCAGCCCCAGCATTTT
CDR3 protein: CASARQGENQPQHF
J gene: TRBJ1-5
D gene: TRBD1
V gene: TRBV7-2
clone size: few

CDR3 DNA: TGTATCAGCAGTTTTGGAAGTAGCGGGAGATCAGATACGCAGTATTTT
CDR3 protein: CISSFGSSGRSDTQYF
J gene: TRBJ2-3
D gene: TRBD2
V gene: TRBV12-3/TRBV12-4
clone size: -

CDR3 DNA: TGTGCCAGCAGTTACGTCGGGGGACAATACGAGCAGTACTTC
CDR3 protein: CASSYVGGQYEQYF
J gene: TRBJ2-7
D gene: -
V gene: TRBV6-6
clone size: -

CDR3 DNA: TGTGCCAGCAGCCCAGCCGGGGGCCGCTTCACAGATACGCAGTATTTT
CDR3 protein: CASSPAGGRFTDTQYF
J gene: TRBJ2-3
D gene: -
V gene: TRBV27
clone size: -

CDR3 DNA: TGTGCCAGCAGCCCCTCGGCGGCAGGGTCTTGGTCACCCCTCCACTTT
CDR3 protein: CASSPSAAGSWSPLHF
J gene: TRBJ1-6
D gene: -
V gene: TRBV7-2
clone size: once

CDR3 DNA: TGTGCCAGCGGGCGCACAGGGGGCAATGAGCAGTACTTC
CDR3 protein: CASGRTGGNEQYF
J gene: TRBJ2-5
D gene: TRBD1
V gene: TRBV6-1
clone size: few

CDR3 DNA: TGCAGTGCTAGGGACAACGACAATGAGCAGTTCTTC
CDR3 protein: CSARDNDNEQFF
J gene: TRBJ2-1
D gene: -
V gene: TRBV20-1
clone size: many

CDR3 DNA: TGTGCCATCAGGGGACAGGACTTTAACTATGTCTACACCTTC
CDR3 protein: CAIRGQDFNYVYTF
J gene: TRBJ1-2
D gene: TRBD1
V gene: TRBV10-3
clone size: -

CDR3 DNA: TGTGCCAGCAGGTCCAGGGGAGTAAGTGAAAAACTGTTTTTT
CDR3 protein: CASRSRGVSEKLFF
J gene: TRBJ1-4
D gene: -
V gene: TRBV12-3/TRBV12-4
clone size: few

CDR3 DNA: TGCAGCGTCCAGGGGGGGACAGGGACGGGCACTGAAGCTTTCTTT
CDR3 protein: CSVQGGTGTGTEAFF
J gene: TRBJ1-1
D gene: TRBD1
V gene: TRBV29-1
clone size: -

CDR3 DNA: TGTGCCAGCAGTGGGGTCCCGGGACAGGCTAACTATGGCTACACCTTC
CDR3 protein: CASSGVPGQANYGYTF
J gene: TRBJ1-2
D gene: TRBD1
V gene: TRBV6-6
clone size: -

CDR3 DNA: TGTGCCAGCACTGTACAGGGGGCCCAAGAGACCCAGTACTTC
CDR3 protein: CASTVQGAQETQYF
J gene: TRBJ2-5
D gene: TRBD1
V gene: TRBV28
clone size: -

CDR3 DNA: TGCAGCGTTGAGACTAGCGGGAACGACGAGCAGTACTTC
CDR3 protein: CSVETSGNDEQYF
J gene: TRBJ2-7
D gene: TRBD2
V gene: TRBV29-1
clone size: few

CDR3 DNA: TGTGCCAGCAGCTTAGCCCTACCACAGCAGTTCTTC
CDR3 protein: CASSLALPQQFF
J gene: TRBJ2-1
D gene: -
V gene: TRBV7-9
clone size: -

CDR3 DNA: TGTGCCAGCAGCGCCCAGGCTTGGATGAAGACCCAGTACTTC
CDR3 protein: CASSAQAWMKTQYF
J gene: TRBJ2-5
D gene: -
V gene: TRBV14
clone size: -

CDR3 DNA: TGTGCCACCAGCAGAGGCGGACAGTTATCCTACGAGCAGTACTTC
CDR3 protein: CATSRGGQLSYEQYF
J gene: TRBJ2-7
D gene: -
V gene: TRBV15
clone size: -

CDR3 DNA: TGTGCCAGCAGAACGGACTGGTGGAAAAACAATGAGCAGTACTTC
CDR3 protein: CASRTDWWKNNEQYF
J gene: TRBJ2-5
D gene: -
V gene: TRBV6-6
clone size: -

CDR3 DNA: TGCAGTGCTAGCTCGTCTGTACGGGAGCTGGCAGATACGCAGTATTTT
CDR3 protein: CSASSSVRELADTQYF
J gene: TRBJ2-3
D gene: -
V gene: TRBV20-1
clone size: -

CDR3 DNA: TGTGCCAGCCTTCGGGGGGTGTACAATGAGCAGTTCTTC
CDR3 protein: CASLRGVYNEQFF
J gene: TRBJ2-1
D gene: TRBD2
V gene: TRBV7-2
clone size: -

CDR3 DNA: TGCAGTGCTGGGGCCAGTCCTAGCACAGATACGCAGTATTTT
CDR3 protein: CSAGASPSTDTQYF
J gene: TRBJ2-3
D gene: -
V gene: TRBV20-1
clone size: few

CDR3 DNA: TGTGCCAGCAGTGAGGGGGTCATTCAGTACTTC
CDR3 protein: CASSEGVIQYF
J gene: TRBJ2-4
D gene: -
V gene: TRBV6-1
clone size: few

CDR3 DNA: TGTGCCTGCAGCTTCCAGATTACTGGTGACATTCAGTACTTC
CDR3 protein: CACSFQITGDIQYF
J gene: TRBJ2-4
D gene: -
V gene: TRBV7-8
clone size: -

CDR3 DNA: TGTGCCAGCAGCTTAGGCTTGGGTCGGGACACTGAAGCTTTCTTT
CDR3 protein: CASSLGLGRDTEAFF
J gene: TRBJ1-1
D gene: -
V gene: TRBV7-6
clone size: -

CDR3 DNA: TGTACCAGCAGCTACAGGGGTTATGAGCAGTACTTC
CDR3 protein: CTSSYRGYEQYF
J gene: TRBJ2-7
D gene: TRBD1
V gene: TRBV6-5
clone size: -

CDR3 DNA: TGTGCCAGCAGCTTATTTACCGGGACAGGATCCTACAATGAGCAGTTCTTC
CDR3 protein: CASSLFTGTGSYNEQFF
J gene: TRBJ2-1
D gene: TRBD1
V gene: TRBV7-3
clone size: -

CDR3 DNA: TGTGCCAGCAGCAGGGACATGGGGAACTATGGCTACACCTTC
CDR3 protein: CASSRDMGNYGYTF
J gene: TRBJ1-2
D gene: -
V gene: TRBV6-5
clone size: -

CDR3 DNA: TGTAAGGGGACCGGTCAGCCCCAGCATTTT
CDR3 protein: CKGTGQPQHF
J gene: TRBJ1-5
D gene: -
V gene: TRBV20-1
clone size: -

CDR3 DNA: TGCAGTGCAACTTCTGGGGCCAACGTCCTGACTTTC
CDR3 protein: CSATSGANVLTF
J gene: TRBJ2-6
D gene: -
V gene: TRBV20-1
clone size: once

CDR3 DNA: TGTGCCAGCAGCTCTTCGACTAGCGGGGGGCAATTAACCTACGAGCAGTACTTC
CDR3 protein: CASSSSTSGGQLTYEQYF
J gene: TRBJ2-7
D gene: TRBD2
V gene: TRBV7-6
clone size: -

CDR3 DNA: TGTGCCAGCAGGAGTGAATGGGGAGCTGGCTACACCTTC
CDR3 protein: CASRSEWGAGYTF
J gene: TRBJ1-2
D gene: -
V gene: TRBV6-1
clone size: few

CDR3 DNA: TGCGCCAGCAGCCAGGGTAGCGGGGGGTCCTACAATGGGCAGTACTTC
CDR3 protein: CASSQGSGGSYNGQYF
J gene: TRBJ2-5
D gene: TRBD2
V gene: TRBV4-1
clone size: -

CDR3 DNA: TGTGCTAGTGGTTTGGTCCCCCCGGGACTAGCGAACGACGAGCAGTACTTC
CDR3 protein: CASGLVPPGLANDEQYF
J gene: TRBJ2-7
D gene: TRBD2
V gene: TRBV12-5
clone size: -

CDR3 DNA: TGTGCCATCAGTGAGTTTGGGACGGATTATGGCTACACCTTC
CDR3 protein: CAISEFGTDYGYTF
J gene: TRBJ1-2
D gene: -
V gene: TRBV10-3
clone size: once

CDR3 DNA: TGCAGTGCCGACTTCTTGACAGGGGGCTCCTACGAGCAGTACTTC
CDR3 protein: CSADFLTGGSYEQYF
J gene: TRBJ2-7
D gene: TRBD1
V gene: TRBV20-1
clone size: -